These 30 T cell receptor beta chains originate from one sample sequenced in a study of human thymus T cells (TCRdb year 2020). Library method: the immunoSEQ multiplex PCR assay. In its TCRdb copy, this immuneACCESS table keeps in-frame sequences only and misses some clones. Where compared with another copy, unresolved V genes explain less than half of these, and the others have no known cause. For this sample the table gives 40,000 to 45,000 clones, of which 94% were detected only once. Around 0.12% of the sample is in the top ten clones. Sequenced sample: blood. The receptors come from a boy in the first two years of life with a congenital heart defect but otherwise immunologically healthy.

The V gene is TRBV4-3, the J gene TRBJ2-3, with TRBD2 matching over 7 bases. The CDR3 spans 18 residues. V lost 0 bases to trimming and J lost 2 bases; unmatched junction nucleotides: 11. CDR1 LGHNA and CDR2 YSLEER come from the germline V gene. The CDR3 loop is CASSQDPILADFTDTQYF. The CDR3 DNA follows: TGCGCCAGCAGCCAAGACCCTATTCTAGCGGACTTCACAGATACGCAGTATTTT.

This clone was seen just once. The chain is built from TRBV28 and TRBJ2-7, with TRBD2 identical over 10 bases. This CDR3 spans 15 amino acids. The V and J ends lost 6 bases and 3 bases, in that order; junction bases with no gene match: 8. Germline CDR1 reads MDHEN; CDR2 reads SYDVKM. The CDR3 region is CASSPLLAGNYEQYF. The CDR3 DNA reads TGTGCCAGCAGCCCCCTACTAGCGGGGAACTACGAGCAGTACTTC.

V gene TRBV6-6 combines with J gene TRBJ1-2, with D possibly TRBD1 on 6 matching bases. Trimming left V 2 bases short and J 3 bases short, with 10 bases between. The CDR3 sequence is 14 residues long. From germline, CDR1 is MNHNY and CDR2 SVGAGI (reference sequence). The CDR3 bases are TGTGCCAGCAGTTACGTGAGGGGGGACTATGGCTACACCTTC. This gives the protein CASSYVRGDYGYTF.

The chain links TRBV10-3 to TRBJ2-5; 9 bases are a match to TRBD2. The CDR3 sequence is 15 residues long. Germline V gene sequence: CDR1 ENHRY, CDR2 SYGVKD. J was trimmed by 4 bases and V by 5 bases; bases with no gene match: 8. In DNA, the CDR3 is TGTGCCATCAGTTCAGGCGGGGGGGCCCCAGAGACCCAGTACTTC. Translating gives CAISSGGGAPETQYF.

This chain joins TRBV4-2 and TRBJ2-5; TRBD1 matches 11 bases. The germline V gene encodes CDR1 LGHNA and CDR2 YNFKEQ. This CDR3 has 14 residues. The trim removed 4 bases at V and 3 bases at J, leaving 1 base unmatched. CDR3 loop: CASSPGQGEETQYF. For the CDR3, the DNA is TGTGCCAGCAGCCCGGGACAGGGGGAAGAGACCCAGTACTTC.

This clone has just one count. The chain carries TRBV7-2 and TRBJ2-3; no clear D gene. This CDR3 has 13 residues. Germline V CDR1 and CDR2: SGHTA, FQGNSA. V was trimmed by 1 base and J by 1 base, leaving 3 bases between them. CDR3 protein: CASSLGGTDTQYF. CDR3 DNA sequence: TGTGCCAGCAGCTTAGGGGGCACAGATACGCAGTATTTT.

V and J are TRBV7-2 and TRBJ2-1; D may be TRBD2 (6 bases). This CDR3 has 14 amino acids. Germline V gene lookup returns CDR1 SGHTA and CDR2 FQGNSA. Between the trimmed V and J ends, which lost 3 bases and 7 bases, there was a span of 13 bases. The CDR3 DNA follows: TGTGCCAGCAGCTTTGACCGGGGGAGGAATGAGCAGTTCTTC. Its protein is CASSFDRGRNEQFF.

The chain carries TRBV28 and TRBJ2-1; the D is unclear. The germline V gene encodes CDR1 MDHEN and CDR2 SYDVKM. CDR3 length equals 15 residues. V was trimmed by 2 bases and J by 2 bases, leaving 10 bases between them. CDR3 bases: TGTGCCAGCAGTTTAGATAGTCCTACCTACAATGAGCAGTTCTTC. Translation: CASSLDSPTYNEQFF.

The chain couples TRBV10-2 to TRBJ2-1, with a weak D call TRBD2 (5 bases). CDR3 length: 13 residues. Germline V lookup: CDR1 WSHSY, CDR2 SAAADI. V dropped 5 bases and J dropped 7 bases, with 12 bases sitting between them. The CDR3 reads CASSSGLRNEQFF. DNA for the CDR3: TGCGCCAGCAGTTCGGGGTTACGGAATGAGCAGTTCTTC.

The J gene is TRBJ1-2, the V gene TRBV29-1; D is undetermined. The CDR3 covers 13 residues. Per the germline V gene, CDR1 is SQVTM and CDR2 is ANQGSEA. V gave up 0 bases and J gave up 2 bases, with 7 bases separating them. CDR3 residues: CSVEDRDNYGYTF. The CDR3 coding sequence is TGCAGCGTTGAAGACAGAGACAACTATGGCTACACCTTC.

Comment on this clone: An end of the junction differs from the germline gene, which may be a read error. The chain has TRBV5-4 and TRBJ2-5; possibly TRBD2 for D (5 bases). CDR1 and CDR2 (germline): SGHNT, YYREEE (reference sequence). The CDR3 totals 15 residues. In nucleotides, the CDR3 is TGTGCCAGCAGTTTGGTCCGGGGAACTCAAGAGACCCAGTACTTC. It codes for CASSLVRGTQETQYF. The entire variable domain, with the rest obtained from reference TRBV5-4 and TRBJ2-5, is as follows: ETGVTQSPTHLIKTRGQQVTLRCSSQSGHNTVSWYQQALGQGPQFIFQYYREEENGRGNFPPRFSGLQFPNYSSELNVNALELDDSALYLCASSLVRGTQETQYFGPGTRLLVL.

Comments on this clone: The identical CDR3 is also encoded by other nucleotide sequences in the sample. V and J are TRBV5-1 and TRBJ2-3; D call uncertain. The CDR3 runs 12 residues. The germline V and J ends were trimmed by 0 bases and 4 bases, with 3 bases remaining between them. Germline V gene sequence: CDR1 SGHRS, CDR2 YFSETQ. In DNA, the CDR3 is TGCGCCAGCAGCTTGGTGGCAGATACGCAGTATTTT. It yields the protein CASSLVADTQYF.

Only a few counts were recorded for this clone. This chain's CDR3 is CASSPGSNQPQHF. DNA for the CDR3: TGTGCCAGCTCTCCCGGCAGCAATCAGCCCCAGCATTTT. This chain connects TRBV2 to TRBJ1-5; no definite D call. This CDR3 region has 13 residues. Looked up from germline, CDR1 is SNHLY and CDR2 is FYNNEI. V lost 8 bases, J lost 1 base, and 9 bases lay in between.

The count of this clone is one. The genes are TRBV11-1 and TRBJ2-7; D is possibly TRBD2 (6 bases). This CDR3 comprises 15 residues. V gave up 5 bases and J gave up 3 bases, with 17 bases separating them. From germline, CDR1 is SGHAT and CDR2 FQDESV (reference sequence). CDR3: CASSASGTGGYEQYF. CDR3 bases: TGTGCCAGCAGCGCTAGTGGGACTGGGGGCTACGAGCAGTACTTC. Drawing the rest from reference TRBV11-1 and TRBJ2-7, the complete variable domain is EAEVAQSPRYKITEKSQAVAFWCDPISGHATLYWYRQILGQGPELLVQFQDESVVDDSQLPKDRFSAERLKGVDSTLKIQPAELGDSAMYLCASSASGTGGYEQYFGPGTRLTVT.

The rearrangement joins TRBV7-8 to TRBJ1-2, with a weak D call TRBD1 (5 bases). Germline CDR1 reads SGHVS; CDR2 reads FQNEAQ. V was clipped by 2 bases and J by 0 bases, with 10 bases between them. This CDR3 spans 15 amino acids. CDR3 sequence: CASSLRGDSNYGYTF. Here the CDR3 DNA reads TGTGCCAGCAGCTTACGAGGGGACTCTAACTATGGCTACACCTTC.

The chain is built from TRBV10-1 and TRBJ2-2; D not resolved. Trimming stripped 4 bases from V and 6 bases from J, with 9 bases between. The CDR3 loop spans 13 amino acids. CDR1 is WNHNN, CDR2 SYGVQD, per germline (reference sequence). The CDR3 nucleotides are TGCGCCAGCAGTGTCAGTGTGGCCGGGGAGCTGTTTTTT. Its protein is CASSVSVAGELFF.

The chain recombines TRBV2 with TRBJ2-3; D remains unclear. The CDR3 has 14 residues. V was cut by 7 bases and J by 2 bases, with 13 bases left in between. Germline CDR1 and CDR2: SNHLY and FYNNEI. CDR3 bases: TGTGCCAGCACCTACCGGTACTACACAGATACGCAGTATTTT. This encodes CASTYRYYTDTQYF.

The genes are TRBV7-2 and TRBJ2-7; perhaps D is TRBD1 or TRBD2 (6 bases each). CDR1 SGHTA and CDR2 FQGNSA come from the germline V gene. Trimming pared 1 base from V and 0 bases from J, leaving 19 bases between. This CDR3 has 18 amino acids. CDR3 amino acids: CASSLVFWDGGASYEQYF. The DNA for the CDR3 is TGTGCCAGCAGCTTAGTTTTTTGGGACGGGGGCGCCTCCTACGAGCAGTACTTC.

This clone appeared a single time. The J gene is TRBJ2-1, the V gene TRBV6-6, with TRBD2 identical over 11 bases. Losses at the gene ends were 7 bases for V and 2 bases for J; bases not matched to a gene: 1. Germline loops: CDR1 MNHNY, CDR2 SVGAGI (reference sequence). The CDR3 loop spans 14 amino acids. CDR3 bases: TGTGCCAGCAATAGCGGGGGGGCCTACAATGAGCAGTTCTTC. This sequence encodes CASNSGGAYNEQFF.

The chain joins TRBV5-6 to TRBJ2-3; tentatively, D is TRBD2 (5 bases). The germline V and J ends were trimmed by 3 bases and 3 bases, with 5 bases remaining between them. The CDR3 is 12 residues long. Germline V gene data show CDR1 as SGHDT and CDR2 as YYEEEE. This CDR3 reads CASSWTTDTQYF. CDR3 nucleotides: TGTGCCAGCAGCTGGACTACAGATACGCAGTATTTT.

V is TRBV6-6 and J is TRBJ2-3; the D is unclear. CDR1 is MNHNY and CDR2 is SVGAGI in the germline V gene (reference sequence). V was pared by 2 bases and J by 6 bases, with 12 bases between. CDR3 size: 14 residues. CDR3 sequence reads: CASSYGGTWDTQYF. The CDR3 DNA is TGTGCCAGCAGTTACGGCGGAACTTGGGATACGCAGTATTTT.

This clone was picked up one time. The chain is built from TRBV15 and TRBJ1-4; 10 nucleotides agree with TRBD1. Germline CDR1 LNHNV, CDR2 YYDKDF (reference sequence). CDR3 length: 13 residues. V trimming: 8 bases; J trimming: 7 bases; junction bases outside the gene matches: 4. The CDR3 nucleotides read TGTGCCACCGGGACAGGGGAGGGTGAAAAACTGTTTTTT. Translated, it gives CATGTGEGEKLFF.

V is TRBV7-2 and J is TRBJ2-5; D not certain. Germline V gene sequence: CDR1 SGHTA, CDR2 FQGNSA. The CDR3 contains 11 residues. The V end was cut by 5 bases, the J end by 4 bases, with 5 bases between. The CDR3 loop reads CASSLLETQYF. The CDR3 nucleotides read TGTGCCAGCAGCCTACTAGAGACCCAGTACTTC.

The chain combines TRBV5-5 with TRBJ2-7, with no clear D. Trimming removed 0 bases from V and 1 base from J, with 8 bases in between. CDR1 is SGHKS, CDR2 YYEKEE, per germline (reference sequence). CDR3 length: 14 residues. CDR3 in DNA: TGTGCCAGCAGCTTGGCCGGCCCTTCCTACGAGCAGTACTTC. Translation gives CASSLAGPSYEQYF.

The genes are TRBV5-3 and TRBJ1-1; D perhaps matches TRBD1 (5 bases). TRBV5-3 belongs to the ORF category, with a function that is uncertain. The CDR3 sequence is 15 residues long. The V and J ends lost 5 bases and 5 bases respectively, with 19 bases between them. The CDR3 DNA is TGTGCCAGAAGGTCGCCAGGGAGAGGAAGAACTGAAGCTTTCTTT. Protein sequence: CARRSPGRGRTEAFF.

This clone was seen only a few times. The chain is built from TRBV5-1 and TRBJ2-7; weak D call: TRBD2 (6 bases). The CDR3 totals 14 residues. Germline V gene data show CDR1 as SGHRS and CDR2 as YFSETQ. The V end lost 10 bases, the J end lost 2 bases, and 19 bases lay between the germline ends. The CDR3 spells CARLLLASAYEQYF. The CDR3 DNA reads as TGCGCCCGCCTGCTTCTAGCGTCCGCCTACGAGCAGTACTTC.

V and J are TRBV19 and TRBJ1-2, with D possibly TRBD1 on 5 matching bases. CDR1 and CDR2 from the germline V gene are LNHDA and SQIVND (reference sequence). Trimming removed 6 bases at V and 0 bases at J, with 14 bases between. The CDR3 contains 15 residues. This CDR3 is CASRSRGLANYGYTF. The CDR3 nucleotides read TGTGCCAGTAGGTCCCGGGGCCTAGCTAACTATGGCTACACCTTC.

The CDR3: CASSERRDSQASTDTQYF. The CDR3 DNA reads as TGTGCCAGCAGTGAAAGGCGGGACAGTCAGGCTTCCACAGATACGCAGTATTTT. The V and J genes are TRBV2 and TRBJ2-3; the D gene is possibly TRBD1 (7 bases). Trimming left V 2 bases short and J 2 bases short, with 20 bases between. The germline gives CDR1 SNHLY, CDR2 FYNNEI. CDR3 length: 18 residues.

The rearrangement joins TRBV2 to TRBJ1-1; no reliable D call. The CDR3 has 13 residues. Trimming stripped 4 bases from V and 5 bases from J, with 11 bases between. The V gene's germline CDR1 is SNHLY and CDR2 FYNNEI. The CDR3 DNA sequence: TGTGCCAGCAGTGGGAGGGTAAAGACTGAAGCTTTCTTT. As protein: CASSGRVKTEAFF.

The chain is built from TRBV5-3 and TRBJ2-7; no reliable D call. Being an ORF, TRBV5-3 has a function that is uncertain. The CDR3 contains 13 residues. The germline V and J ends were trimmed by 0 bases and 4 bases, with 8 bases remaining between them. The CDR3 sequence is CARSLGPRYEQYF. The CDR3 DNA is TGTGCCAGAAGCTTGGGGCCTAGATACGAGCAGTACTTC.